The clone carrying this T cell receptor (beta chain) was counted ten times or more. Its matching antigen is unknown. No cell fractionation was done, so the repertoire covers all unsorted peripheral blood T cells. This entry is derived from a study of HIV-infected patients and healthy controls. Reverse transcription used approximately 500 ng RNA and constant-region primers for alpha and beta. Alpha and beta chain libraries were made separately by chain-specific third strand synthesis with multiplexing indices. TCRdb ran MiXCR on the 5' RACE reads and lists one entry per CDR3 protein. The repertoire holds 15,000 to 20,000 distinct CDR3 sequences, around 5.5% seen once, with 1.9% in the top ten. Points from the study as a whole: Mean usage of eight alpha and eight beta V genes differed significantly in HIV-infected patients versus controls.

The CDR3 is made up of 14 amino acids. The germline V gene has CDR1 SGHNT and CDR2 YYREEE (reference sequence). The germline V and J ends were trimmed by 0 bases and 3 bases, with 9 bases remaining between them. Sequenced sample: blood. The V gene is TRBV5-4, the J gene TRBJ1-1, with D unresolved. This sequence was found in an adult in good health. The DNA of the CDR3 is TGTGCCAGCAGCTTGGGAGGGAGGGACACTGAAGCTTTCTTT. Its translation is CASSLGGRDTEAFF. The variable domain in full, with the rest retrieved from reference TRBV5-4 and TRBJ1-1, is ETGVTQSPTHLIKTRGQQVTLRCSSQSGHNTVSWYQQALGQGPQFIFQYYREEENGRGNFPPRFSGLQFPNYSSELNVNALELDDSALYLCASSLGGRDTEAFFGQGTRLTVV.